This T cell receptor beta chain was retrieved from a study of shared clonotypes between healthy human individuals. Trimming left V 4 bases short and J 2 bases short, with 15 bases between. CDR1 is SGHTS, CDR2 YDEGEE, per germline. CDR3 length equals 16 residues. Only CD45RO-negative cells positively selected for CCR7 counted as naive CD8 cells, so terminally differentiated effector memory CD45RA+ cells were excluded. Sequencing used immunoSEQ multiplex PCR; TCRdb keeps in-frame clones, though not all of them. The repertoire includes roughly 810,000 clones, around 96% of them detected once, and less than 0.25% sits in the top ten.

The rearrangement links TRBV5-8 to TRBJ2-2; D is unclear. This receptor was obtained from a man aged 25 to 45 in good health. The sample taken for sequencing was naive CD8+ T cells sorted from blood. CDR3 amino acids: CASSTPTNPNTGELFF. The CDR3 DNA reads as TGTGCCAGCAGCACCCCTACCAACCCTAACACCGGGGAGCTGTTTTTT.